One T cell receptor beta chain is described in this entry. No antigen is known for it. The treatment: some 20 received Ad26.COV2.S at low or high dose, single or two shots; five or six received placebo; per-sample allocation not given. Sampling was done on day 63 after the first vaccine or placebo injection. The sample belongs to a study of Ad26.COV2.S vaccination and SARS-CoV-2 variants. Notes on the study in general: After vaccination, substantial breadth of spike-specific CD8+ and CD4+ responses was reported. People who got the vaccine or the placebo had similar non-spike TCR breadth.

Measured with immunoSEQ multiplex PCR; TCRdb has only the in-frame clones, and not every one. The table records 350,000 to 500,000 clones, 75% to 90% of them present only once. This specimen was peripheral blood, taken in a trial of Ad26.COV2.S vaccine versus placebo. This sequence originates from a person between 18 and 60 years old who received the Ad26.COV2.S COVID-19 vaccine or a placebo.

For the CDR3, the DNA is TGTGCCATCAGTAATACAGGGGGCGCGAGCCACGAGCAGTACTTC. Translated, it gives CAISNTGGASHEQYF. The J gene is TRBJ2-7, the V gene TRBV10-3; 9 bases agree with TRBD1. Germline loops: CDR1 ENHRY, CDR2 SYGVKD. This CDR3 has 15 residues. With 5 bases clipped from V and 5 bases from J, the junction kept 10 bases outside the gene matches.